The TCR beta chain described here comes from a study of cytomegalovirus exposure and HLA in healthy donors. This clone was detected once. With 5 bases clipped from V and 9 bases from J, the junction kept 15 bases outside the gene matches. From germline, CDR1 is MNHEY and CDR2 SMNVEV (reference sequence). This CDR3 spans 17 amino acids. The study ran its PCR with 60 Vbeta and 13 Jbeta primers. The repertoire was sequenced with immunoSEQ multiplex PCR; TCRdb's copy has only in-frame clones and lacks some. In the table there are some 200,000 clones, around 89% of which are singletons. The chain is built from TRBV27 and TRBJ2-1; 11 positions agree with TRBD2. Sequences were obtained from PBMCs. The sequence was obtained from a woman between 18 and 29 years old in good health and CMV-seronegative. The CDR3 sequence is CASSPLVTSGSPGEQFF. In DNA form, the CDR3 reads TGTGCCAGCAGTCCCCTCGTAACTAGCGGGAGCCCGGGTGAGCAGTTCTTC.